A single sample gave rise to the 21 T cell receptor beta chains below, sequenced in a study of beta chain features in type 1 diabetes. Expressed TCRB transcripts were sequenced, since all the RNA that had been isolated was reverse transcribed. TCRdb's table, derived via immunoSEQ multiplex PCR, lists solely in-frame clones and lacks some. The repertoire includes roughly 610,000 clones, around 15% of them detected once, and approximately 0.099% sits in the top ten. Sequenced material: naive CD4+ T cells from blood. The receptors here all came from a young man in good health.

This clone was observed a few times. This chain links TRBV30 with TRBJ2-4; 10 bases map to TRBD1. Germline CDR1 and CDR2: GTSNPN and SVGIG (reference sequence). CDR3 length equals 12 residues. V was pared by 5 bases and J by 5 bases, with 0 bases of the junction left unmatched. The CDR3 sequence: CAWGTGENIQYF. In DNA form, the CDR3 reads TGTGCCTGGGGGACAGGGGAAAACATTCAGTACTTC. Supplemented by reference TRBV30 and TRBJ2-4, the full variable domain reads SQTIHQWPATLVQPVGSPLSLECTVEGTSNPNLYWYRQAAGRGLQLLFYSVGIGQISSEVPQNLSASRPQDRQFILSSKKLLLSDSGFYLCAWGTGENIQYFGAGTRLSVL.

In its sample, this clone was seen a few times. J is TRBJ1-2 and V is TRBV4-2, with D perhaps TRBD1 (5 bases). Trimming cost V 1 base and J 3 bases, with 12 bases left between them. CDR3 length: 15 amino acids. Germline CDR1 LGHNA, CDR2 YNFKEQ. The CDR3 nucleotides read TGTGCCAGCAGCCAAGTTGGGGGATCGGACTATGGCTACACCTTC. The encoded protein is CASSQVGGSDYGYTF.

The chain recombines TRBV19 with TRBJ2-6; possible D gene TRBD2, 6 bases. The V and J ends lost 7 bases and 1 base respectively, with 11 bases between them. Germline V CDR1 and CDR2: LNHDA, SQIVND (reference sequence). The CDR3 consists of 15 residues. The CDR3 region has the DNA TGTGCCAGTATACCAGGGAGGTCTGGGGCCAACGTCCTGACTTTC. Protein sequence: CASIPGRSGANVLTF.

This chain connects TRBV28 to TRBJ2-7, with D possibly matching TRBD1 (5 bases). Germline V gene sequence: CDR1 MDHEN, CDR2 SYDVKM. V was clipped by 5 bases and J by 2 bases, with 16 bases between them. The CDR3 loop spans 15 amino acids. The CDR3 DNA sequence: TGTGCCAGCAGTCCTGGACAACTCACTACCTACGAGCAGTACTTC. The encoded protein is CASSPGQLTTYEQYF.

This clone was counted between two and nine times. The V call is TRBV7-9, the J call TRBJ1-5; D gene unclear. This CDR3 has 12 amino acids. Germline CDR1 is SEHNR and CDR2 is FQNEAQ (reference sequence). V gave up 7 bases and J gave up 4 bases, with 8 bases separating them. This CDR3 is CASKVGNQPQHF. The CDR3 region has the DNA TGTGCCAGCAAGGTCGGAAATCAGCCCCAGCATTTT.

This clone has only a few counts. The CDR3 reads CASSLNAGAEETQYF. CDR3 sequence (DNA): TGTGCCAGCAGCTTAAACGCGGGGGCCGAAGAGACCCAGTACTTC. V gene TRBV11-3 combines with J gene TRBJ2-5; a possible D gene is TRBD2 (7 bases). The CDR3 runs 15 residues. In germline, CDR1 is SGHNT, CDR2 YENEEA. Trimming shortened V by 2 bases and J by 3 bases, and 13 bases separated the two germline ends.

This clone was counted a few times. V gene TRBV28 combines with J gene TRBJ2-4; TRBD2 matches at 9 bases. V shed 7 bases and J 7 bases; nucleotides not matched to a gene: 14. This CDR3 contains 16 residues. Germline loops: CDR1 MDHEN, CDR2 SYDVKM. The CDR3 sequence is CASIRSIAGGSNIQYF. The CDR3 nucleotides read TGTGCCAGCATCCGGAGTATCGCGGGAGGGTCTAACATTCAGTACTTC.

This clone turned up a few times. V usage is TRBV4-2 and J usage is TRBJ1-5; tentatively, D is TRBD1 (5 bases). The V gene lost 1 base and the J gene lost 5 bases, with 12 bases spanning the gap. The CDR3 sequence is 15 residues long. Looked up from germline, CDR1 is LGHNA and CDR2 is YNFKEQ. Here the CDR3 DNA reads TGTGCCAGCAGCCAAGTTTGGGTCAGGGATCAGCCCCAGCATTTT. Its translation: CASSQVWVRDQPQHF.

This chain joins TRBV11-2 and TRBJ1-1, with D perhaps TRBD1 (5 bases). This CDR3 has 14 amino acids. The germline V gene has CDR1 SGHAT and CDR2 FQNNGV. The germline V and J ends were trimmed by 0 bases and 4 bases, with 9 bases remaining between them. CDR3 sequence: CASSLDRRGTEAFF. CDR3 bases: TGTGCCAGCAGCTTAGATCGGAGGGGCACTGAAGCTTTCTTT. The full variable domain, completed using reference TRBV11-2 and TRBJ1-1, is EAGVAQSPRYKIIEKRQSVAFWCNPISGHATLYWYQQILGQGPKLLIQFQNNGVVDDSQLPKDRFSAERLKGVDSTLKIQPAKLEDSAVYLCASSLDRRGTEAFFGQGTRLTVV.

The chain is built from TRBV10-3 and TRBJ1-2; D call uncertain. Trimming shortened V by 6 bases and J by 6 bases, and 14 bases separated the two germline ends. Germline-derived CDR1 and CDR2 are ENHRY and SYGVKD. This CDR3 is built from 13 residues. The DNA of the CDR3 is TGTGCCATCAGCCCTTGGACGGAGGATGGCTACACCTTC. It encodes CAISPWTEDGYTF.

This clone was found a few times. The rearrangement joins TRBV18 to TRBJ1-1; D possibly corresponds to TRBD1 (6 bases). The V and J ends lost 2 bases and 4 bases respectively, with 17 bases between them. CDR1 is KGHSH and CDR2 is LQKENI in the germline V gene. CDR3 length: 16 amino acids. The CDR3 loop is CASSPTQVGGGTEAFF. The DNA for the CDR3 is TGTGCCAGCTCACCAACCCAAGTAGGGGGTGGCACTGAAGCTTTCTTT.

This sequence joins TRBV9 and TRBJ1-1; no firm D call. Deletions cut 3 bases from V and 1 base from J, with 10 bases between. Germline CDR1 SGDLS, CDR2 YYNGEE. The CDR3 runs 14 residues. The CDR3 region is CASSANQRNTEAFF. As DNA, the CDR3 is TGTGCCAGCAGCGCCAATCAGCGGAACACTGAAGCTTTCTTT.

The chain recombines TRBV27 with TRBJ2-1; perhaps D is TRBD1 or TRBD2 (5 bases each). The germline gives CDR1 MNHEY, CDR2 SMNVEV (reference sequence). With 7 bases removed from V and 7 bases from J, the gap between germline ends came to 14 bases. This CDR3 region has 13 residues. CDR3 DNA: TGTGCCAGCAATGGGGGTTTTGGGAATGAGCAGTTCTTC. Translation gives CASNGGFGNEQFF.

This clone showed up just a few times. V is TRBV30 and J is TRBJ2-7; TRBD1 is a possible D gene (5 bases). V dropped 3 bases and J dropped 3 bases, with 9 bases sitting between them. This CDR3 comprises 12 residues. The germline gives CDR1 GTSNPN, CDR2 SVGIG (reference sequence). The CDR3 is CAWSPGNYEQYF. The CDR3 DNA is TGTGCCTGGAGCCCAGGGAACTACGAGCAGTACTTC.

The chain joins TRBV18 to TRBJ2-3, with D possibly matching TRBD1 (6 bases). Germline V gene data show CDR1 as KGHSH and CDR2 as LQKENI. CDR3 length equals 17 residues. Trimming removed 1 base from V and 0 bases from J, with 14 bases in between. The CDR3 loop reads CASSPQGVTPSTDTQYF. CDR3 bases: TGTGCCAGCTCACCACAGGGGGTGACACCTAGCACAGATACGCAGTATTTT.

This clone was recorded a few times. The CDR3 region has the DNA TGCGCCAGCAGCCAAGTGGGGACAGGGGGAACTGAAGCTTTCTTT. Its protein is CASSQVGTGGTEAFF. The rearrangement uses TRBV4-1 and TRBJ1-1; 11 bases match TRBD1. V was pared by 1 base and J by 5 bases, with 3 bases of the junction left unmatched. CDR1 and CDR2 from the germline V gene are MGHRA and YSYEKL. The CDR3 is 15 amino acids.

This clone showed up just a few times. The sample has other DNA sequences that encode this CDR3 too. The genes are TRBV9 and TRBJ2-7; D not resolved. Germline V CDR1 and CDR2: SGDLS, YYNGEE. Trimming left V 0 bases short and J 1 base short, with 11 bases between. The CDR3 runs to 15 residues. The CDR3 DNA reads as TGTGCCAGCAGCGTAGGGGCAGGTCGTTCCTACGAGCAGTACTTC. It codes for CASSVGAGRSYEQYF. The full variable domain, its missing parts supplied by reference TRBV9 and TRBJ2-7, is DSGVTQTPKHLITATGQRVTLRCSPRSGDLSVYWYQQSLDQGLQFLIQYYNGEERAKGNILERFSAQQFPDLHSELNLSSLELGDSALYFCASSVGAGRSYEQYFGPGTRLTVT.

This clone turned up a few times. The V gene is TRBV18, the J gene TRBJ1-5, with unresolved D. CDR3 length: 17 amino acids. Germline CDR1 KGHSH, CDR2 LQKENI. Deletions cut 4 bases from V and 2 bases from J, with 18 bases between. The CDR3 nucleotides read TGTGCCAGCTCACGAACTAGGCTTAATGATCGCAATCAGCCCCAGCATTTT. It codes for CASSRTRLNDRNQPQHF.

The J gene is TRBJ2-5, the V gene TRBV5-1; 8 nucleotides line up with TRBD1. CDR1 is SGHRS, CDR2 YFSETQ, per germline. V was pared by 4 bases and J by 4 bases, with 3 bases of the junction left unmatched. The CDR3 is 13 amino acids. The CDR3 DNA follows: TGCGCCAGCAGCCAGGGACAGGCAGAGACCCAGTACTTC. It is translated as CASSQGQAETQYF.

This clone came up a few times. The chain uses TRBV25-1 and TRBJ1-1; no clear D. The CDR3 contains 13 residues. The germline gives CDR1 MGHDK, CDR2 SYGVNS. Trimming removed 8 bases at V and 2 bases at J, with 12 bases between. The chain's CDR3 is CASSRRDNTEAFF. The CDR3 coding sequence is TGTGCCAGCTCCCGACGGGATAACACTGAAGCTTTCTTT.

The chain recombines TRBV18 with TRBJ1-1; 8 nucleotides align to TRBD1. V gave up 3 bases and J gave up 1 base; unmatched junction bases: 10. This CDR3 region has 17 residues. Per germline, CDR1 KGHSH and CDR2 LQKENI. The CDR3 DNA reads TGTGCCAGCTCACCCGTCTTGACAGGGGTAGAGAACACTGAAGCTTTCTTT. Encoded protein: CASSPVLTGVENTEAFF. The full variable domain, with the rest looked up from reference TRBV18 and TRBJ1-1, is NAGVMQNPRHLVRRRGQEARLRCSPMKGHSHVYWYRQLPEEGLKFMVYLQKENIIDESGMPKERFSAEFPKEGPSILRIQQVVRGDSAAYFCASSPVLTGVENTEAFFGQGTRLTVV.